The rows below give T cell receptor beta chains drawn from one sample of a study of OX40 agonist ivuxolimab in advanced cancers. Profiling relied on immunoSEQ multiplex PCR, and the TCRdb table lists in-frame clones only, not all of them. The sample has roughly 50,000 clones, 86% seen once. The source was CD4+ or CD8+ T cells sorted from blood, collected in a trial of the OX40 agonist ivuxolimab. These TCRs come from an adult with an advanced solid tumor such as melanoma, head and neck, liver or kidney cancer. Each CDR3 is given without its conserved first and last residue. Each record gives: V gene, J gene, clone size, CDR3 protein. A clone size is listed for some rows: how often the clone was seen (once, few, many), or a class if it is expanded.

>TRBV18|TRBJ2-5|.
ASSPYYSGTSGVYQETQY
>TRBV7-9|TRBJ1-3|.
ASSLGGSAGNTIY
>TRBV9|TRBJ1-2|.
ASSPTHQGTVYGYT
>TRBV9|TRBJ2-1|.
ASSPWADSYNEQF
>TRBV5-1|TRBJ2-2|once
ASSLSGVNTGELF
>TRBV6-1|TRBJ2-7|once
ASSAGTSGGAREQY
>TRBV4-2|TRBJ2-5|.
ASSSRTSGRAETQY
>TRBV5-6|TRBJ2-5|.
ASSLPLTSGGVETQY
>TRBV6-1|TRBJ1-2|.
ASRGYGTGDRGT
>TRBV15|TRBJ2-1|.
ATSRDLVARGYNEQF
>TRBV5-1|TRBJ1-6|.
ASSDGTENSPLH
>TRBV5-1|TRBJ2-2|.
ASSLVAGAGTGELF